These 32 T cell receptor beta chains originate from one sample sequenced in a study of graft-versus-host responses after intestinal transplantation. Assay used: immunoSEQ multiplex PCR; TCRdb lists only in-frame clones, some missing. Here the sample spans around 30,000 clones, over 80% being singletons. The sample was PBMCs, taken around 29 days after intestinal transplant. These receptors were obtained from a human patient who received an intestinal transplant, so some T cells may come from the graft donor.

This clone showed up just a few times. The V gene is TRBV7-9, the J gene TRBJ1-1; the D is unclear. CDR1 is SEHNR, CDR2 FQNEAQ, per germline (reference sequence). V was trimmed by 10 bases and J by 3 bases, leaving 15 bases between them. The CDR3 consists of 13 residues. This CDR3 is CATVRVEYTEAFF. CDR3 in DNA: TGTGCCACCGTCCGAGTTGAGTACACTGAAGCTTTCTTT.

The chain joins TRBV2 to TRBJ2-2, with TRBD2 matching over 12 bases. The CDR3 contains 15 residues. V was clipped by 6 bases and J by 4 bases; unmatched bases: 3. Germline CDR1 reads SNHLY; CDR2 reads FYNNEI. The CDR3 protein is CASRGLAGPTGELFF. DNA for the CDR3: TGTGCCAGCAGAGGACTAGCGGGACCCACCGGGGAGCTGTTTTTT.

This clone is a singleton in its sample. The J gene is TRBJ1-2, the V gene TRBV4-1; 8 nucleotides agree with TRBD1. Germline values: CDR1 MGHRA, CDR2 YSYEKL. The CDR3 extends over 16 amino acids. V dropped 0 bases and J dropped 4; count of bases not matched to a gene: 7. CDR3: CASSQEGRGLGYGYTF. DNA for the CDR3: TGCGCCAGCAGCCAAGAAGGCAGGGGGCTTGGCTATGGCTACACCTTC.

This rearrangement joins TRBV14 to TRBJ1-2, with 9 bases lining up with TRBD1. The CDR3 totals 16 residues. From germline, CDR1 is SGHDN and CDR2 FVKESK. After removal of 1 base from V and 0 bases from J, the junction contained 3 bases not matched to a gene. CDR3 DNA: TGTGCCAGCAGCCAAGGAAGACAGGGGGCTAACTATGGCTACACCTTC. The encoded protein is CASSQGRQGANYGYTF.

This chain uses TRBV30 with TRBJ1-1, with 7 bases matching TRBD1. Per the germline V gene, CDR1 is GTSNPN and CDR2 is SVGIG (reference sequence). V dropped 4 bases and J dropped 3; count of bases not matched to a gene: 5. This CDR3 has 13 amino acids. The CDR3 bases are TGTGCCTGGAACTGGCAGGGGGACACTGAAGCTTTCTTT. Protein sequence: CAWNWQGDTEAFF.

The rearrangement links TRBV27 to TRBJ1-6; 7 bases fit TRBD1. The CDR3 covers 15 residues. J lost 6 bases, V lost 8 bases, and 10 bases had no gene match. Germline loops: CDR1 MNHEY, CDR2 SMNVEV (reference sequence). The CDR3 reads CASLPGDRANSPLHF. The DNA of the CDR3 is TGTGCCAGCCTTCCGGGGGACAGAGCTAATTCACCCCTCCACTTT.

The DNA for the CDR3 is TGCGCCAGCAGCTTCACAGGGGGCGGCTCTGAAGCTTTCTTT. As protein: CASSFTGGGSEAFF. The V gene is TRBV5-1, the J gene TRBJ1-1, with 9 bases fitting TRBD1. V was clipped by 2 bases and J by 6 bases; unmatched bases: 5. Germline CDR1 is SGHRS and CDR2 is YFSETQ. The CDR3 length is 14 residues.

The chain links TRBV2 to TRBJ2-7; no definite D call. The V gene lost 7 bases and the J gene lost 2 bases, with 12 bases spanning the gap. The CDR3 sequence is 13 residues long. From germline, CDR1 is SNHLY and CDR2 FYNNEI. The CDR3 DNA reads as TGTGCCAGCACCCCAGCAGATACCTACGAGCAGTACTTC. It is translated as CASTPADTYEQYF.

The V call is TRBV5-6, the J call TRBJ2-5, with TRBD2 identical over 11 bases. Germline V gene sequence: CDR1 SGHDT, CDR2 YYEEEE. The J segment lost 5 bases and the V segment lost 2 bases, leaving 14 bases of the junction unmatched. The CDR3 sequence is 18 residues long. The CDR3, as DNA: TGTGCCAGCAGCTTCTGGCTAGCGGGGGGCCGGGGCTGGGAGACCCAGTACTTC. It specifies CASSFWLAGGRGWETQYF.

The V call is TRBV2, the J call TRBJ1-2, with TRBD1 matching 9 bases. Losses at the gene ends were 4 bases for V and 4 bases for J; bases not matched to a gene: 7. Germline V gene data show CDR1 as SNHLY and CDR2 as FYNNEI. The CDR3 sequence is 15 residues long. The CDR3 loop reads CASSVQQGASYGYTF. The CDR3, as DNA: TGTGCCAGCAGTGTCCAACAGGGGGCATCCTATGGCTACACCTTC.

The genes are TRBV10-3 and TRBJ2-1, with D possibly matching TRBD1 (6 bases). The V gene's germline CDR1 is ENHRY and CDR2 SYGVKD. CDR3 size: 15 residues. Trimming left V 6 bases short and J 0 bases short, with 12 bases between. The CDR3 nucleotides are TGTGCCATCAGGGACACAGGGCCCTCCTACAATGAGCAGTTCTTC. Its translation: CAIRDTGPSYNEQFF.

The chain's CDR3 is CASSLLRSTDTQYF. CDR3 DNA sequence: TGTGCCAGCAGCTTATTGCGGTCCACAGATACGCAGTATTTT. The chain has TRBV7-7 and TRBJ2-3, with unresolved D. The germline CDR1 and CDR2 sequences are SSHAT and FNYEAQ (reference sequence). Deletions cut 2 bases from V and 2 bases from J, with 8 bases between. The CDR3 loop spans 14 amino acids.

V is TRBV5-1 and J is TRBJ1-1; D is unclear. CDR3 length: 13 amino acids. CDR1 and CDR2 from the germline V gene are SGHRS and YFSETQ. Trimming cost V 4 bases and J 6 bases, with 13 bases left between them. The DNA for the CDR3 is TGCGCCAGCAGCCTTGGGCCCATCGCTGAAGCTTTCTTT. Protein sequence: CASSLGPIAEAFF. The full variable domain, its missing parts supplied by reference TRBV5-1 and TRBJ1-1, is KAGVTQTPRYLIKTRGQQVTLSCSPISGHRSVSWYQQTPGQGLQFLFEYFSETQRNKGNFPGRFSGRQFSNSRSEMNVSTLELGDSALYLCASSLGPIAEAFFGQGTRLTVV.

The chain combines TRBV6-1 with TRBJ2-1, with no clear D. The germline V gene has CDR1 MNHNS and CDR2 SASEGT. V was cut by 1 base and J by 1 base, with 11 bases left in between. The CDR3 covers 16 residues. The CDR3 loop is CASSEGYEDSYNEQFF. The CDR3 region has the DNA TGTGCCAGCAGTGAAGGTTACGAGGATTCCTACAATGAGCAGTTCTTC.

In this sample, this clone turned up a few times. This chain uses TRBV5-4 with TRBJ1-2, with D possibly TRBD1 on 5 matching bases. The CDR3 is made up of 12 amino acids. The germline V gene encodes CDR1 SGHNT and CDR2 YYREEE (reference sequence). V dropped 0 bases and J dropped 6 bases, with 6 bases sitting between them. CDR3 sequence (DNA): TGTGCCAGCAGCTTGGGGGGGAATGGCTACACCTTC. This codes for CASSLGGNGYTF.

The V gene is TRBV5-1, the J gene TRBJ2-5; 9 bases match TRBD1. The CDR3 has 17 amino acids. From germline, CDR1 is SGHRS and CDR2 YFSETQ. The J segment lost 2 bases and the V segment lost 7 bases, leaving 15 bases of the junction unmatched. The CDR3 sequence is CASAFWDRDKLQETQYF. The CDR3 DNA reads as TGCGCCAGCGCCTTTTGGGACAGGGACAAACTACAAGAGACCCAGTACTTC.

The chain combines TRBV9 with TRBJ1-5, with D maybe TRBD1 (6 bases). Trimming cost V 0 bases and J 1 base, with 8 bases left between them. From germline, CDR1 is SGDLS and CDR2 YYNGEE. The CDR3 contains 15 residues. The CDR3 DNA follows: TGTGCCAGCAGCGTAGGGGGGGCCAGCAATCAGCCCCAGCATTTT. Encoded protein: CASSVGGASNQPQHF.

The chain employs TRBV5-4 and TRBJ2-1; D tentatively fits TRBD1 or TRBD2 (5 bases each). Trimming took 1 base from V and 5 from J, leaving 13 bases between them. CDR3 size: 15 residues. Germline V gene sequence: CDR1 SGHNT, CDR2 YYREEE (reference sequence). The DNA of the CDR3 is TGTGCCAGCAGCTTGACCGGGACCAAAAACAATGAGCAGTTCTTC. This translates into CASSLTGTKNNEQFF.

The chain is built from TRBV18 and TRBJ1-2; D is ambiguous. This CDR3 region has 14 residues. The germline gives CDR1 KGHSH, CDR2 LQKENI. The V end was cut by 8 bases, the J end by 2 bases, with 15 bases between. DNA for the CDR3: TGTGCCAGCCAAATAGAGGGAACGAACTATGGCTACACCTTC. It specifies CASQIEGTNYGYTF.

In DNA, the CDR3 is TGTGCCAGCAGCGTTGGTGGGGGGGTCAACCAAGAGACCCAGTACTTC. Amino acids: CASSVGGGVNQETQYF. The V call is TRBV9, the J call TRBJ2-5; 7 bases map to TRBD2. Germline V CDR1 and CDR2: SGDLS, YYNGEE. The CDR3 spans 16 residues. V dropped 2 bases and J dropped 0; count of bases not matched to a gene: 7. The full variable domain, rest sourced from reference TRBV9 and TRBJ2-5, is DSGVTQTPKHLITATGQRVTLRCSPRSGDLSVYWYQQSLDQGLQFLIQYYNGEERAKGNILERFSAQQFPDLHSELNLSSLELGDSALYFCASSVGGGVNQETQYFGPGTRLLVL.

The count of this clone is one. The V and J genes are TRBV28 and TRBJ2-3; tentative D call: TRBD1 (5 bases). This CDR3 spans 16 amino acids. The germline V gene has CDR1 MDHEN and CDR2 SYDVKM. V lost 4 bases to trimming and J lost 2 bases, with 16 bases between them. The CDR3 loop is CASSSSLTELTDTQYF. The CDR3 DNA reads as TGTGCCAGCAGTTCCTCCCTGACAGAACTCACAGATACGCAGTATTTT.

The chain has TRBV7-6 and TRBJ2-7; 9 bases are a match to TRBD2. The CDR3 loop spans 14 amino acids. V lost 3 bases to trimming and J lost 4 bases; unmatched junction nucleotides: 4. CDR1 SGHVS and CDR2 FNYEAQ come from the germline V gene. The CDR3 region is CASSLVAGGYEQYF. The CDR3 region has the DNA TGTGCCAGCAGCTTGGTTGCGGGGGGGTACGAGCAGTACTTC.

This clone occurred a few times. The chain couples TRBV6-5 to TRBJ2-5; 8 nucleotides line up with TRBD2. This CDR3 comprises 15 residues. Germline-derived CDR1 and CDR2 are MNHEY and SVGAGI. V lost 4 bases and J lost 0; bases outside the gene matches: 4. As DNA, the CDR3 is TGTGCCAGCAGTTGGGGTAGCGGGGACCAAGAGACCCAGTACTTC. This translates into CASSWGSGDQETQYF.

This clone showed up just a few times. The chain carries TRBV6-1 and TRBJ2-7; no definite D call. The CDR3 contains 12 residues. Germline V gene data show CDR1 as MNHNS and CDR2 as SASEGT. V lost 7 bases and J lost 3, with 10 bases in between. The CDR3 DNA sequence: TGTGCCAGCACCCGTCCGGACTACGAGCAGTACTTC. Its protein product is CASTRPDYEQYF.

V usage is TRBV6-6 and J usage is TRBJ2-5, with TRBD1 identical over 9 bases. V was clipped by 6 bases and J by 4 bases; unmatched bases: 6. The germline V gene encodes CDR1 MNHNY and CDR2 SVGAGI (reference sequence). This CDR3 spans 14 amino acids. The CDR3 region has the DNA TGTGCCAGCAGCCTCGGACAGGGGACAGAGACCCAGTACTTC. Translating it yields CASSLGQGTETQYF.

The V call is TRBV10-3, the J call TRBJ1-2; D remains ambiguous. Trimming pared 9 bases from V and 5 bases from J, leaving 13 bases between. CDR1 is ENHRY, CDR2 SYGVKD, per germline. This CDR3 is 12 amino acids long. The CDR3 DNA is TGTGCCATTACCGGCGAGGGATATGGCTACACCTTC. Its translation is CAITGEGYGYTF.

CDR3 sequence: CASSYSRGDTEAFF. The DNA of the CDR3 is TGTGCCAGCAGTTACTCGAGGGGTGACACTGAAGCTTTCTTT. The chain is built from TRBV6-5 and TRBJ1-1, with TRBD1 as a possible D gene (5 bases). The length of the CDR3 is 14 residues. V lost 0 bases to trimming and J lost 3 bases, with 8 bases between them. Germline-derived CDR1 and CDR2 are MNHEY and SVGAGI.

The CDR3 nucleotides read TGTGCCAGCAGCCCCCCCCGGCAGAAACCAACAAATGGCTACACCTTC. Translating gives CASSPPRQKPTNGYTF. The chain has TRBV14 and TRBJ1-2; D gene ambiguous. Deletions cut 4 bases from V and 6 bases from J, with 21 bases between. Germline V gene data show CDR1 as SGHDN and CDR2 as FVKESK. This CDR3 comprises 16 residues.

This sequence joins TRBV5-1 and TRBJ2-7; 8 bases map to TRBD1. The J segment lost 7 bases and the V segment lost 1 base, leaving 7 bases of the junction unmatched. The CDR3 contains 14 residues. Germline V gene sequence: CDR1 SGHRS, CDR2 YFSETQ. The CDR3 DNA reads TGCGCCAGCAGCTTGCTCACAGGGGGAAGGGAGCAGTACTTC. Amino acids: CASSLLTGGREQYF.

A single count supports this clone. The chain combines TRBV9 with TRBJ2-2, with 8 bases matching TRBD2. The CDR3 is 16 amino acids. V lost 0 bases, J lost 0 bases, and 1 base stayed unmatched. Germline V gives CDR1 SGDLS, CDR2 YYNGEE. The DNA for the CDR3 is TGTGCCAGCAGCGTAGGAGCGGGAGCGAACACCGGGGAGCTGTTTTTT. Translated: CASSVGAGANTGELFF.

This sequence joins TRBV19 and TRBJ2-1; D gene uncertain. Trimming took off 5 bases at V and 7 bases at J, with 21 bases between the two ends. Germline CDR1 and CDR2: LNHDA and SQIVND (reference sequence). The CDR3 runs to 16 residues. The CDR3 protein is CASSPPTSLGGNEQFF. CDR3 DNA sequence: TGTGCCAGTAGTCCGCCGACCTCCCTGGGTGGGAATGAGCAGTTCTTC.

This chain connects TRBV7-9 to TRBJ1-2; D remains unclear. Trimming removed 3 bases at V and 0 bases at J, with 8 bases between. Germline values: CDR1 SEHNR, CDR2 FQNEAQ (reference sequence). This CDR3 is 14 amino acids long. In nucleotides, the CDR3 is TGTGCCAGCAGCTTTCGGCCCTCTAACTATGGCTACACCTTC. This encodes CASSFRPSNYGYTF.